This T cell receptor beta chain was sequenced during a study of shared clonotypes between healthy human individuals. Each sample came from a Caucasian adult donor living in Nashville, Tennessee. Per the germline V gene, CDR1 is SGHRS and CDR2 is YFSETQ. Trimming removed 1 base at V and 5 bases at J, with 9 bases between. This CDR3 has 14 amino acids. The assay ran at deep level. Clones were read by immunoSEQ multiplex PCR, and TCRdb kept only the in-frame ones, dropping some. The data contain approximately 510,000 clones, 79% of them singletons. This chain joins TRBV5-1 and TRBJ1-4; D is perhaps TRBD1 (5 bases). This clonotype originated in a woman in her 40s in good health. Some clones in this sample may be carry-over from other donors' samples. The sample comprised PBMCs. The CDR3 loop is CASSLFDRNEKLFF. The CDR3 DNA reads TGCGCCAGCAGCTTGTTCGACAGAAATGAAAAACTGTTTTTT. Full variable domain (outside the CDR3, taken from reference TRBV5-1 and TRBJ1-4): KAGVTQTPRYLIKTRGQQVTLSCSPISGHRSVSWYQQTPGQGLQFLFEYFSETQRNKGNFPGRFSGRQFSNSRSEMNVSTLELGDSALYLCASSLFDRNEKLFFGSGTQLSVL.